This TCR beta chain was recorded in a study of T cell responses to AZD1222 COVID-19 vaccine. At the level of the study: Second-dose timings of about 4 or about 12 weeks were pooled. Study-level results: Reports indicate that nearly half of spike-specific TCRs are directed at unmutated variant regions. Baseline serology detected seropositivity in only six AZD1222 recipients.

From germline, CDR1 is MNHEY and CDR2 SVGEGT. V dropped 5 bases and J dropped 2; count of bases not matched to a gene: 9. This CDR3 spans 16 amino acids. The repertoire was sequenced with immunoSEQ multiplex PCR; TCRdb's copy has only in-frame clones and lacks some. Among under 200,000 clones, approximately 95% were seen once, and the ten largest hold about 4.2%. As for this clone: The antigen is unknown.

The sample in question was peripheral blood, obtained on day 0 of AZD1222 vaccination. The source of this sequence is an adult in good health. The rearrangement uses TRBV6-2 or TRBV6-3 and TRBJ1-1, with TRBD1 matching 9 bases. The DNA for the CDR3 is TGTGCCAGCAGTCAACTCAGGGACAGGGCAAACACTGAAGCTTTCTTT. Translation gives CASSQLRDRANTEAFF.